This T cell receptor beta chain was observed in a study of blood T cells in healthy people across ages. The J segment lost 4 bases and the V segment lost 5 bases, leaving 8 bases of the junction unmatched. The germline V gene encodes CDR1 SEHNR and CDR2 FQNEAQ (reference sequence). The length of the CDR3 is 15 residues. Each donor had 9 to 10 milliliters of peripheral blood drawn. The use of a sample-barcoded 5' primer and a J-beta primer mix characterized a second PCR of about 7 to 12 cycles. From the 5' RACE reads, TCRdb called clonotypes with MiXCR, one entry per CDR3 protein. This sample has 600,000 to 800,000 distinct CDR3 sequences, with under 25% found just once.

This TCR was sampled from a man in his 70s in good health. The sequenced sample was blood. The V call is TRBV7-9, the J call TRBJ2-5, with TRBD1 matching 9 bases. CDR3 loop: CASSGRTGVSETQYF. CDR3 DNA sequence: TGTGCCAGCAGCGGAAGGACAGGGGTTTCAGAGACCCAGTACTTC.